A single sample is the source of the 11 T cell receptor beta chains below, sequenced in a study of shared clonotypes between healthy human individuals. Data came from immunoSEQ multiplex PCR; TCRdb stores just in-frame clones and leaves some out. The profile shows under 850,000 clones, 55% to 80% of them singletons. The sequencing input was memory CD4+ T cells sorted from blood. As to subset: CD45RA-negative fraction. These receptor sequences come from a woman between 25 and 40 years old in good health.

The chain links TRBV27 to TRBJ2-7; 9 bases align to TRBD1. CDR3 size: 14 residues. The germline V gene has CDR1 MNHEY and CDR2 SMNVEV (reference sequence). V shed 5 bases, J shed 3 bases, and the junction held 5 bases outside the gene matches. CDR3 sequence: CASSRTGGSYEQYF. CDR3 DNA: TGTGCCAGCAGTCGCACAGGGGGCAGCTACGAGCAGTACTTC.

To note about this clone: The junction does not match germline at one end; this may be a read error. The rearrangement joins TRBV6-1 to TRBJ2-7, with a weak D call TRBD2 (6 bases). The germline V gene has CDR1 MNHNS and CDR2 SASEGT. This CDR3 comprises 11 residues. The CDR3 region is CASSEAYGGHF. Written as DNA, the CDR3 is TGTGCCAGCAGTGAAGCGTACGGGGGTCACTTC.

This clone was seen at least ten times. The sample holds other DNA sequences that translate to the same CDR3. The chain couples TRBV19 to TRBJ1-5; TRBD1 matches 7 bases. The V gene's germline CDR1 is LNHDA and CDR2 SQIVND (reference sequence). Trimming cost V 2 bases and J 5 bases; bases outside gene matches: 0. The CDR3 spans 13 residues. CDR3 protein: CASSIQGDQPQHF. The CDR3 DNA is TGTGCCAGTAGTATACAGGGGGATCAGCCCCAGCATTTT.

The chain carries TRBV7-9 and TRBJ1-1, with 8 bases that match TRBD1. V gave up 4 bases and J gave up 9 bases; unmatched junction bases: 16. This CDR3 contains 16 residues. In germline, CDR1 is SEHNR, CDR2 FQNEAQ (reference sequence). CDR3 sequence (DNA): TGTGCCAGCAGCTCTAAACAGGGGGTTTTGGACCTCAAAGCTTTCTTT. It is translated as CASSSKQGVLDLKAFF.

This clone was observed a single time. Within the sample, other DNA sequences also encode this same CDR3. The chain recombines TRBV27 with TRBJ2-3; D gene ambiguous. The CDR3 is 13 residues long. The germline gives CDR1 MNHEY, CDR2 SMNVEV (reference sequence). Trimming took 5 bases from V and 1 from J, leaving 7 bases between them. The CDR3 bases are TGTGCCAGCAGTCCCCGACGCACAGATACGCAGTATTTT. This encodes CASSPRRTDTQYF.

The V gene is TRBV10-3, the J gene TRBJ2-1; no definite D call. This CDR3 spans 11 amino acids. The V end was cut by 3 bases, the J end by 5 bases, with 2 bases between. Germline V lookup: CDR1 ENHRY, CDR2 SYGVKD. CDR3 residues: CAISDHNEQFF. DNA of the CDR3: TGTGCCATCAGTGACCACAATGAGCAGTTCTTC.

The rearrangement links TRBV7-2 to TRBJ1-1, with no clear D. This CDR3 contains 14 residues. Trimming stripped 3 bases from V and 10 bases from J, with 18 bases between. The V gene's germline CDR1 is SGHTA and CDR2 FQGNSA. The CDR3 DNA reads TGTGCCAGCAGCTTGGGCACCAGGCTCTTGGGAGCTTTCTTT. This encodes CASSLGTRLLGAFF.

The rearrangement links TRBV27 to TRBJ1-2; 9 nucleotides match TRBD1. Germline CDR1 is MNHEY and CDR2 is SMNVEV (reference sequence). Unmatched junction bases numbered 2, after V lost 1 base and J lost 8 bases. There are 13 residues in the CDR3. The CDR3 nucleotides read TGTGCCAGCAGTTTATTACAGGGGGCGGGCTACACCTTC. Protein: CASSLLQGAGYTF.

CDR3 protein: CATSGGGNQPQHF. In DNA, the CDR3 is TGTGCCACTTCAGGGGGTGGCAATCAGCCCCAGCATTTT. This chain connects TRBV10-3 to TRBJ1-5, with 7 bases aligning to TRBD1. CDR1 and CDR2 (germline): ENHRY, SYGVKD. J gave up 2 bases and V 10 bases, and 5 bases lay outside the gene matches. This CDR3 region has 13 residues.

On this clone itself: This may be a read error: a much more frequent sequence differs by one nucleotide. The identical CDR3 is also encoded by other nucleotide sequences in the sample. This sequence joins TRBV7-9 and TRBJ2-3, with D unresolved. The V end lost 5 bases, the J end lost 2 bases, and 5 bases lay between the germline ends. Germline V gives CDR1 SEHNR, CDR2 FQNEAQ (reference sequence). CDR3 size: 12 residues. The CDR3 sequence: CASSPYTDTQYF. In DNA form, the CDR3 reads TGTGCCAGCAGCCCCTACACAGATACGCAGTATTTT.

As DNA, the CDR3 is TGTGCCACTTCTACGAGGACTATCAATGAGCAGTTCTTC. Amino acid sequence: CATSTRTINEQFF. The chain combines TRBV2 with TRBJ2-1, with D tentatively TRBD2 (6 bases). Trimming shortened V by 10 bases and J by 6 bases, and 16 bases separated the two germline ends. CDR3 length: 13 residues. Germline-derived CDR1 and CDR2 are SNHLY and FYNNEI.